The TCR beta chain under discussion was sequenced for a study of metastatic and nonmetastatic thyroid tumors. About this clone itself: The antigen remains undetermined. Germline and junction disagree at one end, which may indicate a read error.

Regarding the study as a whole: It was reported that TCR beta diversity was significantly higher in malignant thyroid tumors than benign nodules, in blood and tumor.

CDR1 and CDR2 from the germline V gene are SGHTA and FQGNSA. The CDR3 runs to 13 residues. With MiXCR, TCRdb called clones anew from the PCR reads. In the table there are some 39,000 clones, 15% to 20% of which are singletons. The entire patient cohort was treatment-naive prior to thyroid surgery. The sequenced material came from blood. This chain connects TRBV7-2 to TRBJ2-7; no clear D gene. The clonotype comes from a female donor with papillary thyroid cancer or a benign thyroid nodule (not recorded which). Some clones in this sample may be carry-over from other donors' samples. CDR3 in DNA: TGTGCCAGCAGCTTAGCGTCCACCTACGGGCAGTACTTC. It translates to CASSLASTYGQYF.